This T cell receptor (beta chain) came from a study of human T cells and chemical hapten exposure. The time point: pre-sensitization, week 0. Treatment: therapeutic diphenylcyclopropenone sensitization with weekly scalp DPC. The starting material, unfractionated whole blood, was used for total RNA extraction. Each CDR3 protein is one row after TCRdb ran MiXCR on the RACE reads. The sample yields 250,000 or so distinct CDR3 sequences, around 7.7% seen once. This CDR3 is built from 14 residues. V was pared by 4 bases and J by 2 bases, with 12 bases between. Germline CDR1 reads MGHRA; CDR2 reads YSYEKL. This clonotype turned up a few times.

The rearrangement joins TRBV4-1 to TRBJ2-7; D could derive from TRBD1 or TRBD2 (5 bases each). The starting material was whole blood, obtained in connection with sensitization to the hapten diphenylcyclopropenone (DPC). The clonotype comes from a man in his late teens or twenties with alopecia areata. Some clones in this sample may be carry-over from other donors' samples. CDR3 sequence: CASSLRDGPYEQYF. CDR3 nucleotide sequence: TGCGCCAGCAGCCTTCGGGACGGACCCTACGAGCAGTACTTC.